Below, one T cell receptor beta chain is given with its context. Its antigen is not known. This sample is drawn from a study of cytomegalovirus exposure and HLA in healthy donors. This PCR relied on a set of 60 Vbeta primers and 13 Jbeta primers. Authors' data handling: As a later analysis found, there were roughly 80 million unique TCR beta chains, of which around 10 million were shared. Libraries were prepared by immunoSEQ multiplex PCR; TCRdb keeps only in-frame clonotypes and omits some of them. V, J and clone size are taken as reported in that table, and D and trimming were inferred from the DNA itself. The sample shows about 130,000 clones, approximately 82% of them seen only once. This cohort consisted of healthy bone marrow donors. Looked up from germline, CDR1 is MGHRA and CDR2 is YSYEKL. The CDR3 is 12 residues long. Trimming stripped 1 base from V and 7 bases from J, with 4 bases between.

Study-wide results and caveats: In a later analysis, V- and J-gene trimming of beta chains associated with a DCLRE1C missense variant, replicated independently.

V usage is TRBV4-1 and J usage is TRBJ2-2; D is unresolved. The TCR sequence derives from a man in his fifties in good health and CMV-seronegative. The sample taken for sequencing was PBMCs. CDR3 DNA sequence: TGCGCCAGCAGCCAAGGTAACGGGGAGCTGTTTTTT. This encodes CASSQGNGELFF.